This T cell receptor beta chain is from a study of cytomegalovirus exposure and HLA in healthy donors. Overall study results and limits: Over 15,000 TCR beta sequences were associated with HLA alleles at 0.05 false discovery rate in a later analysis. TRBV6-2, TRBV6-3 and other indistinguishable V segments were excluded.

It was with 60 Vbeta and 13 Jbeta primers that the PCR ran. The method was immunoSEQ multiplex PCR; TCRdb's version includes in-frame clones alone and lacks a portion of them. This table has 95,000 to 150,000 clones, over 60% appearing once. With V trimmed by 6 bases and J by 7 bases, 14 bases remained unmatched. CDR3 length: 15 residues. Germline CDR1 and CDR2: SGHVS and FQNEAQ. Despite likely unrecorded immune exposures, the donors were nominally healthy at the time of sampling. Regarding this clone: Its cognate antigen is unknown.

The TCR comes from a middle-aged woman in good health and CMV-seropositive. The chain employs TRBV7-8 and TRBJ1-2; 7 bases line up with TRBD1. Sequences were obtained from PBMCs. CDR3: CASSRSAGTAAGYTF. CDR3 DNA sequence: TGTGCCAGCAGTCGGAGTGCCGGGACAGCGGCTGGCTACACCTTC.